This T cell receptor beta chain was recorded in a study of blood T cells in healthy people across ages. In terms of origin and age, donors were healthy Caucasian individuals from Russia aged about 6 to 90. Germline V gene sequence: CDR1 KGHSH, CDR2 LQKENI. This CDR3 has 14 residues. Sample-barcoded 5' priming and a J-beta primer mix drove a second PCR of 7 to 11 cycles. Each CDR3 protein is one row after TCRdb ran MiXCR on the 5' RACE reads. The sample consists of 750,000 or so distinct CDR3 sequences, around 25% of them appearing once. Worth noting for this clonotype: A read error may produce the germline difference seen at one junction end.

The data were also submitted as part of a second study, on T cells of mothers and their children. Per that paper: Thymic selection molds TCR recombination products alike in related and unrelated pairs.

Specimen: blood. The V gene is TRBV18, the J gene TRBJ1-2, with TRBD1 matching 8 bases. The source of this sequence is a boy aged 10-17 years in good health. The CDR3 protein is CASSLLGTGYDYTF. CDR3 in DNA: TGTGCCAGCTCACTTCTGGGGACAGGCTATGACTACACCTTC.